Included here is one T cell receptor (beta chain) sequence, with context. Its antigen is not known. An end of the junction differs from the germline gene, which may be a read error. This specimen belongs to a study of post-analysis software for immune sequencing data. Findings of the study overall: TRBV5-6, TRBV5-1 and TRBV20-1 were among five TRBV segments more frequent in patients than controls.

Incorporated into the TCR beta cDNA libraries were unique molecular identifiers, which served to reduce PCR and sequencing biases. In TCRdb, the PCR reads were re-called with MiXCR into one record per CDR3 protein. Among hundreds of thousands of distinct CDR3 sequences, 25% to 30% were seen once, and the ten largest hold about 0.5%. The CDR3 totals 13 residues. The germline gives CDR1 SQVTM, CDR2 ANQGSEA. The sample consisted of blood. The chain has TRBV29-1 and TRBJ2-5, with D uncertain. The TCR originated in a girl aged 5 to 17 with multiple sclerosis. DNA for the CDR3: TGCAGCGTAGGGCAGGCCATCCAAGAGGCCCAGTACTTC. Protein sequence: CSVGQAIQEAQYF.